This TCR beta chain was retrieved from a study of OX40 agonist ivuxolimab in advanced cancers. Some background on the complete study: Ivuxolimab was a fully human IgG2 agonistic monoclonal antibody targeting the costimulatory receptor OX40 (CD134). Intravenous ivuxolimab was administered to patients every 2 weeks at six dose levels: 0.01, 0.1, 0.3, 1.5, 3 and 10 mg/kg. Partial responses occurred in three dose-escalation patients, of whom one had hepatocellular carcinoma and two had cutaneous melanoma. The point of sequencing TCRbeta in the periphery was to test whether ivuxolimab changed TCR sequence diversity and drove clonal T-cell expansion. In the dose-escalation cohort, about four fifths of patients were male, and the mean age was roughly 60 years with a range of roughly 23 to 79. Of the roughly 52 dose-escalation patients, hepatocellular carcinoma was present in about 20, melanoma in approximately 15, renal cell carcinoma in 9 and head and neck cancer in 9. The paper describes the monotherapy dose-escalation part (N of about 52 patients) of the phase I trial of ivuxolimab. Patients were allowed to have had prior anti-PD-1, anti-PD-L1 or anti-CTLA-4 therapy, and around 40% of the dose-escalation patients had previously received checkpoint inhibitors.

Genomic DNA was extracted from sorted cells for sequencing of the TCRbeta CDR3 region. The immunoSEQ Assay was used for sequencing of TCRbeta CDR3 regions. The clones in this table, taken by TCRdb from immuneACCESS, are in-frame only. Not every clone is retained; where verified, under half of the shortfall comes from an unresolved V gene, and the cause of the rest is unknown. The sample data list just over 90,000 clones, and about 92% of these were observed just once. Of the sample, 3% to 4% is held by the ten largest clones. The full study reports these points: At doses of 0.1 to 3.0 mg/kg, clonal expansion of both CD4+ and CD8+ blood T cells was observed from baseline to week 6. Antigen specificity was not determined for the clonally expanded peripheral T cells. Low levels of normalized T-cell clonal expansion were also shown by some nonresponding patients. In partial responders in the 0.1-3.0 mg/kg groups, normalized peripheral clonal expansion was found to be among the lowest, especially among CD8+ T cells. After ivuxolimab, more expanded clones were found on average in CD8+ T cells than in CD4+ T cells.

As regards this clone: The target of this receptor is not known. No base quality information exists; no much larger clone differs at one position.

Reading the germline V gene gives CDR1 LGHNA and CDR2 YSLEER. The V and J ends are trimmed by 4 bases and 0 bases, leaving 13 bases between them. The CDR3 starts with the cysteine, ends with the phenylalanine, and has 17 residues. This entry keeps only the CDR3 DNA: 51 bases, framed from base 1. The trial excluded patients who had a history of autoimmune disease or were on systemic immunosuppression. Peripheral blood for TCR sequencing was collected from all dose cohorts at baseline, on cycle 4 day 1, and on cycle 7 day 1. Samples were obtained from an open-label, multicenter, first-in-human phase I dose-escalation trial of ivuxolimab. Adults with locally advanced or metastatic melanoma, renal cell carcinoma, hepatocellular carcinoma or head and neck squamous cell carcinoma were enrolled in the trial. CD4+ and CD8+ T cells were sorted separately from peripheral blood before TCR sequencing.

The specimen comprised CD4+ or CD8+ T cells sorted from blood, sampled in a trial of the OX40 agonist ivuxolimab. The receptor was isolated from an adult with an advanced solid tumor such as melanoma, head and neck, liver or kidney cancer. The rearrangement combines TRBV4-3 with TRBJ2-6; the D gene may be TRBD1 or TRBD2, since each aligns over 5 bases. This receptor has the CDR3 CASSPWDGNSGANVLTF. At the DNA level, the sequence is TGCGCCAGCAGCCCTTGGGACGGGAACTCTGGGGCCAACGTCCTGACTTTC.